This T cell receptor (beta chain) was profiled in a study of OX40 agonist ivuxolimab in advanced cancers. Study-level background: Cancers in dose escalation were hepatocellular, melanoma, renal cell and head and neck. The eligibility criteria allowed prior anti-PD-1, anti-PD-L1 or anti-CTLA-4 therapy, and around 40% had some.

Sampling times: baseline, cycle 4 day 1, cycle 7 day 1. The assay was immunoSEQ multiplex PCR, and TCRdb's table has in-frame clones only and misses some. The sample consists of more than 60,000 clones, about 81% of them appearing once. The source of this sequence is an adult with an advanced solid tumor such as melanoma, head and neck, liver or kidney cancer. The material sequenced was CD4+ or CD8+ T cells sorted from blood, taken in a trial of the OX40 agonist ivuxolimab.

The CDR3 region is CASSFQGALDGYTF. DNA for the CDR3: TGTGCCAGCAGTTTCCAGGGGGCGTTGGATGGCTACACCTTC. The chain joins TRBV6-5 to TRBJ1-2; 8 bases line up with TRBD1. The CDR3 is 14 residues long. With V trimmed by 4 bases and J by 6 bases, 7 bases remained unmatched. The germline V gene has CDR1 MNHEY and CDR2 SVGAGI.